The 7 T cell receptor beta chains in this list originate from one sample, sequenced in a study of blood T cells in healthy people across ages. The authors ran a second PCR of about 6 to 12 cycles using a sample-barcoded 5' primer and a J-beta primer mix. TCRdb re-called the 5' RACE reads with MiXCR, one entry per CDR3 protein. The repertoire holds over a million distinct CDR3 sequences, with 20% to 25% as singletons. A further study also used this sample, focusing on T cells of mothers and their children.

The specimen was blood. These TCRs come from a girl aged 2 to 10 in good health.

CDR3 region: CASSLGNPKSYEQYF. The DNA for the CDR3 is TGTGCCAGCAGCTTAGGGAACCCCAAAAGCTACGAGCAGTACTTC. This chain joins TRBV7-9 and TRBJ2-7; the D is unclear. V was clipped by 1 base and J by 3 bases, with 13 bases between them. The CDR3 is 15 residues long. Germline CDR1 reads SEHNR; CDR2 reads FQNEAQ (reference sequence).

This clonotype was counted only a few times. The junction departs from germline at one end; a sequencing error may be responsible. The V gene is TRBV27, the J gene TRBJ1-1; D gene unclear. Per germline, CDR1 MNHEY and CDR2 SMNVEV (reference sequence). The CDR3 sequence is 13 residues long. The CDR3 loop reads CASGPGFGTEASF. DNA of the CDR3: TGTGCCAGCGGACCCGGATTCGGCACTGAAGCTTCCTTT.

This clonotype turned up a few times. V and J are TRBV29-1 and TRBJ2-1; perhaps TRBD2 as D (6 bases). Trimming left V 3 bases short and J 0 bases short, with 15 bases between. CDR1 and CDR2 (germline): SQVTM, ANQGSEA. This CDR3 spans 16 amino acids. The CDR3 DNA reads TGCAGCGTTGAGGATGGCGGGACCAGCTCCTACAATGAGCAGTTCTTC. Translation: CSVEDGGTSSYNEQFF.

The rearrangement joins TRBV6-1 to TRBJ1-1; D unresolved. The CDR3 totals 12 residues. Germline values: CDR1 MNHNS, CDR2 SASEGT. Trimming shortened V by 8 bases and J by 4 bases, and 11 bases separated the two germline ends. This CDR3 is CASVGMGTEAFF. CDR3 sequence (DNA): TGTGCCAGCGTTGGTATGGGCACTGAAGCTTTCTTT.

There are a few counts of this clonotype. The V and J genes are TRBV12-3 or TRBV12-4 and TRBJ2-2; 7 bases match TRBD1. CDR3 length: 14 residues. With V trimmed by 6 bases and J by 7 bases, 8 bases remained unmatched. The CDR3 sequence: CASSRRTGVGELFF. In DNA, the CDR3 is TGTGCCAGCAGCCGTCGGACAGGAGTCGGGGAGCTGTTTTTT.

This clonotype has more than one count but fewer than ten. The chain combines TRBV7-9 with TRBJ1-1, with TRBD1 matching over 10 bases. The CDR3 has 15 residues. J was trimmed by 7 bases and V by 5 bases; bases with no gene match: 10. Germline CDR1 is SEHNR and CDR2 is FQNEAQ (reference sequence). This CDR3 reads CASSPGQGSVGEAFF. In DNA form, the CDR3 reads TGTGCCAGCAGCCCGGGACAGGGGTCCGTCGGTGAAGCTTTCTTT.

V gene TRBV7-8 combines with J gene TRBJ2-7; D may be TRBD2 (5 bases). Trimming took off 1 base at V and 6 bases at J, with 16 bases between the two ends. CDR3 size: 15 residues. In germline, CDR1 is SGHVS, CDR2 FQNEAQ. The CDR3 spells CASSLVSGNRGEQYF. DNA for the CDR3: TGTGCCAGCAGCTTAGTATCCGGGAACAGAGGCGAGCAGTACTTC.